This T cell receptor (beta chain) emerged from a study of blood T cell repertoires in COVID-19. Study-level background: COVID-19 samples from acute and convalescent phases originated in the United States, Italy and Spain. Sources were T cells, B-cell-depleted T cells, or PBMCs; the material itself was cDNA or gDNA.

Authors' processing steps: Reference gene primer amplification gave estimated nucleated cell counts. Using immunoSEQ multiplex PCR, the repertoire was profiled, and TCRdb retains in-frame clones only, with some absent. V, J and clone size derive from that table, while D and trimming were established from the DNA sequence. The sample lists 230,000 or so clones; roughly 89% were seen once. This clone has only one observation. Trimming left V 0 bases short and J 0 bases short, with 15 bases between. CDR1 and CDR2 (germline): SGHRS, YFSETQ. The length of the CDR3 is 17 residues. The V gene is TRBV5-1, the J gene TRBJ1-1; D might be TRBD1 (6 bases). This sequence originates from a woman in her thirties or forties who had recovered from COVID-19. The sample consisted of peripheral blood. The CDR3 loop is CASSLEKWTDLNTEAFF. The CDR3 nucleotides read TGCGCCAGCAGCTTGGAGAAATGGACAGACCTGAACACTGAAGCTTTCTTT.